This T cell receptor beta chain was profiled in a study of OX40 agonist ivuxolimab in advanced cancers. This clone was detected only once. The length of the CDR3 is 16 residues. Trimming took 4 bases from V and 4 from J; bases not matched to a gene: 8. From germline, CDR1 is LNHDA and CDR2 SQIVND (reference sequence). Assay used: immunoSEQ multiplex PCR; TCRdb lists only in-frame clones, some missing. The table lists over 45,000 clones, under 85% of them singletons, with approximately 3% in the top ten. The chain combines TRBV19 with TRBJ2-5; 11 positions agree with TRBD2. The source was CD4+ or CD8+ T cells sorted from blood, collected in a trial of the OX40 agonist ivuxolimab. The source is an adult with an advanced solid tumor such as melanoma, head and neck, liver or kidney cancer. The CDR3 DNA reads TGTGCCAGTAGTAGCGCCTTAGCGGGAGGGAGAGAGACCCAGTACTTC. Translated: CASSSALAGGRETQYF.